The 16 T cell receptor beta chains below all came from one sample that was sequenced in a study of TIL therapy for anti-PD-1-resistant metastatic lung cancer. As to time point: pre-treatment sample, taken before nivolumab and TIL therapy. The immunoSEQ assay was v3. The table came from immunoSEQ multiplex PCR; TCRdb's copy has only in-frame clones and leaves some out. The sample consists of 20,000 to 25,000 clones, around 79% of them appearing once. The material was blood, obtained at baseline. The receptors shown here come from a person between 30 and 80 years old with non-small cell lung cancer.

The chain carries TRBV5-6 and TRBJ1-2, with D unclear. This CDR3 spans 12 amino acids. The germline V gene has CDR1 SGHDT and CDR2 YYEEEE. V was clipped by 0 bases and J by 7 bases, with 7 bases between them. This chain's CDR3 is CASSLALGGYTF. The CDR3 DNA sequence: TGTGCCAGCAGCTTGGCCCTAGGTGGCTACACCTTC.

The chain carries TRBV7-9 and TRBJ2-6, with D maybe TRBD2 (5 bases). CDR3 size: 18 residues. The V gene lost 2 bases and the J gene lost 4 bases, with 18 bases spanning the gap. Germline-derived CDR1 and CDR2 are SEHNR and FQNEAQ (reference sequence). CDR3 loop: CASSLRSVPPKGANVLTF. For the CDR3, the DNA is TGTGCCAGCAGCTTACGTAGCGTGCCTCCGAAAGGGGCCAACGTCCTGACTTTC.

The J gene is TRBJ2-3, the V gene TRBV5-4, with 13 bases identical to TRBD2. V shed 4 bases, J shed 2 bases, and the junction held 10 bases outside the gene matches. The length of the CDR3 is 18 residues. Germline CDR1 is SGHNT and CDR2 is YYREEE (reference sequence). The DNA for the CDR3 is TGTGCCAGCAGCCCCGGGACTAGCGGGGCCTCAGTCACAGATACGCAGTATTTT. Its protein product is CASSPGTSGASVTDTQYF. The whole variable domain, remainder taken from reference TRBV5-4 and TRBJ2-3, is ETGVTQSPTHLIKTRGQQVTLRCSSQSGHNTVSWYQQALGQGPQFIFQYYREEENGRGNFPPRFSGLQFPNYSSELNVNALELDDSALYLCASSPGTSGASVTDTQYFGPGTRLTVL.

V gene TRBV6-1 combines with J gene TRBJ1-5; TRBD1 matches 9 bases. Looked up from germline, CDR1 is MNHNS and CDR2 is SASEGT. The CDR3 is made up of 16 amino acids. Unmatched junction bases numbered 10, after V lost 4 bases and J lost 6 bases. The DNA of the CDR3 is TGTGCCAGCAGTGGACGGGACAGGGATAGAGGTCAGCCCCAGCATTTT. It translates to CASSGRDRDRGQPQHF.

In this sample, this clone turned up a few times. The same CDR3 can be traced to other DNA sequences in this sample. The chain recombines TRBV2 with TRBJ1-6; 10 positions match TRBD1. V lost 9 bases and J lost 10; bases outside the gene matches: 6. The CDR3 covers 13 residues. CDR1 is SNHLY and CDR2 is FYNNEI in the germline V gene. For the CDR3, the DNA is TGTGCCAGGGGCGGACAGGGGGACTCACCCCTCCACTTT. Its protein is CARGGQGDSPLHF. Full variable domain (outside the CDR3, taken from reference TRBV2 and TRBJ1-6): EPEVTQTPSHQVTQMGQEVILRCVPISNHLYFYWYRQILGQKVEFLVSFYNNEISEKSEIFDDQFSVERPDGSNFTLKIRSTKLEDSAMYFCARGGQGDSPLHFGNGTRLTVT.

The rearrangement joins TRBV30 to TRBJ1-2; no firm D call. The CDR3 covers 13 residues. Germline values: CDR1 GTSNPN, CDR2 SVGIG (reference sequence). The V gene lost 7 bases and the J gene lost 4 bases, with 16 bases spanning the gap. DNA for the CDR3: TGTGCCTCTACCGGGAGGACCGGCTATGGCTACACCTTC. It is translated as CASTGRTGYGYTF.

CDR3 protein: CASSAGTSQETQYF. CDR3 DNA: TGTGCCAGCAGTGCCGGGACTAGCCAAGAGACCCAGTACTTC. The rearrangement uses TRBV2 and TRBJ2-5, with 8 bases aligning to TRBD2. This CDR3 comprises 14 residues. Trimming took 4 bases from V and 1 from J; bases not matched to a gene: 2. Germline V CDR1 and CDR2: SNHLY, FYNNEI.

The V call is TRBV19, the J call TRBJ1-6; no definite D call. The length of the CDR3 is 14 residues. Per germline, CDR1 LNHDA and CDR2 SQIVND (reference sequence). V was pared by 4 bases and J by 8 bases, with 12 bases between. The CDR3 region has the DNA TGTGCCAGTAGTAGCAATCGTCGAGATTCACCCCTCCACTTT. The encoded protein is CASSSNRRDSPLHF.

This chain joins TRBV19 and TRBJ2-3; 8 nucleotides match TRBD2. Germline loops: CDR1 LNHDA, CDR2 SQIVND (reference sequence). The CDR3 spans 15 residues. Unmatched junction bases numbered 9, after V lost 4 bases and J lost 6 bases. The CDR3 nucleotides are TGTGCCAGTAGTAAATCTCCCGGGGGGGCGGATACGCAGTATTTT. Residues: CASSKSPGGADTQYF.

The V and J genes are TRBV4-1 and TRBJ2-2, with no clear D. CDR3 size: 17 residues. The V gene's germline CDR1 is MGHRA and CDR2 YSYEKL. The germline V and J ends were trimmed by 0 bases and 0 bases, with 11 bases remaining between them. The CDR3: CASSQDPPAANTGELFF. The CDR3 bases are TGCGCCAGCAGCCAAGATCCACCAGCCGCGAACACCGGGGAGCTGTTTTTT.

The chain employs TRBV7-9 and TRBJ2-7; D unclear. This CDR3 region has 14 residues. Trimming removed 5 bases from V and 6 bases from J, with 17 bases in between. Germline assignment: CDR1 SEHNR and CDR2 FQNEAQ (reference sequence). This CDR3 reads CASSPPTRSTEQYF. CDR3 in DNA: TGTGCCAGCAGCCCCCCTACCCGGAGTACCGAGCAGTACTTC.

The V and J genes are TRBV11-3 and TRBJ2-3; 9 nucleotides line up with TRBD1. The germline gives CDR1 SGHNT, CDR2 YENEEA. This CDR3 has 14 residues. Trimming took 5 bases from V and 4 from J; bases not matched to a gene: 4. DNA of the CDR3: TGTGCCAGCAGCCACAGGGGGCGCGCAGATACGCAGTATTTT. Encoded protein: CASSHRGRADTQYF.

The chain's CDR3 is CASSEPLGLKGVREQFF. The CDR3 bases are TGTGCCAGCAGCGAACCTTTGGGACTAAAGGGGGTTAGGGAGCAGTTCTTC. The chain combines TRBV7-9 with TRBJ2-1; TRBD2 might be the D (7 bases). The CDR3 totals 17 residues. Germline-derived CDR1 and CDR2 are SEHNR and FQNEAQ (reference sequence). Trimming took off 5 bases at V and 10 bases at J, with 27 bases between the two ends. The variable domain in full, completed from reference TRBV7-9 and TRBJ2-1, reads DTGVSQNPRHKITKRGQNVTFRCDPISEHNRLYWYRQTLGQGPEFLTYFQNEAQLEKSRLLSDRFSAERPKGSFSTLEIQRTEQGDSAMYLCASSEPLGLKGVREQFFGPGTRLTVL.

V and J are TRBV7-5 and TRBJ1-4; the table calls TRBD1, which could not be checked here. TRBV7-5 corresponds to a pseudogene. The CDR3 has 16 amino acids. Here the CDR3 DNA reads TGTGCCAGAAGCCCGGCTAGGACAGGCCCTAGAGAAAAACTGTTTTTT. This codes for CARSPARTGPREKLFF.

The rearrangement joins TRBV10-3 to TRBJ2-1, with D hard to call. Germline V CDR1 and CDR2: ENHRY, SYGVKD. V shed 3 bases and J shed 2 bases, with 11 bases lying between them. This CDR3 is built from 15 residues. Here the CDR3 reads CAISDSLSAYNEQFF. The CDR3 DNA reads TGTGCCATCAGTGACAGTCTCTCGGCCTACAATGAGCAGTTCTTC.

The rearrangement joins TRBV5-6 to TRBJ2-7; D is possibly TRBD1 (5 bases). The V end lost 5 bases, the J end lost 1 base, and 10 bases lay between the germline ends. The CDR3 has 13 amino acids. CDR1 and CDR2 (germline): SGHDT, YYEEEE. CDR3 sequence reads: CASRRSGSYEQYF. Written as DNA, the CDR3 is TGTGCCAGCAGAAGGTCAGGGTCCTACGAGCAGTACTTC.